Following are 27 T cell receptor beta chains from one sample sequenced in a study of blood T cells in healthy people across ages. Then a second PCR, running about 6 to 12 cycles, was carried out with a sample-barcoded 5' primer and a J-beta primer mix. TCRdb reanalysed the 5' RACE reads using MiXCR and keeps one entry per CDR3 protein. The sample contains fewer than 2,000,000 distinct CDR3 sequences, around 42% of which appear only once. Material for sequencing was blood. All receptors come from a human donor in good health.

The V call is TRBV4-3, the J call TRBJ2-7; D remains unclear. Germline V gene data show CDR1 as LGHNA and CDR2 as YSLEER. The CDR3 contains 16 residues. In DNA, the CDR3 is TGCACCGGCAGCCAAGTGGGCTTTTCGAGCTCCTACGAGCAGTACTTC. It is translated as CTGSQVGFSSSYEQYF.

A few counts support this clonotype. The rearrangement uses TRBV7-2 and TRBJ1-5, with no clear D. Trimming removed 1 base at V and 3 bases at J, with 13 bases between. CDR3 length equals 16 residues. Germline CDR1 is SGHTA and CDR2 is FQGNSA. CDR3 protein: CASSLDINGYNQPQHF. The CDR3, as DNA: TGTGCCAGCAGCTTAGATATAAACGGATACAATCAGCCCCAGCATTTT.

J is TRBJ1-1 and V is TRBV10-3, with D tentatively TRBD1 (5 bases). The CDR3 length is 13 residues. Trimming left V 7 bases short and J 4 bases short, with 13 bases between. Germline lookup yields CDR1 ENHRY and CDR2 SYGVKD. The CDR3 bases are TGTGCCATCAATGGCAGGGATAGCACTGAAGCTTTCTTT. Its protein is CAINGRDSTEAFF.

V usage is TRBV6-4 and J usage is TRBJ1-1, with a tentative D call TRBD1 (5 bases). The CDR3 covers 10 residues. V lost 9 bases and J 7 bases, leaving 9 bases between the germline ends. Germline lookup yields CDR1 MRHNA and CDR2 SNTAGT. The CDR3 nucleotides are TGTGCCAGATTTAGGGGTGAAGCTTTCTTT. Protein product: CARFRGEAFF.

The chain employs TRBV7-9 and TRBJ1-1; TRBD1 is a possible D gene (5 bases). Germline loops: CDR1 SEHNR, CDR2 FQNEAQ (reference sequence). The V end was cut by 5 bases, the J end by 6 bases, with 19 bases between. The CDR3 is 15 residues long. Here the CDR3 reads CASSAKRGRWSEAFF. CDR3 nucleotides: TGTGCCAGCAGCGCCAAGAGGGGCAGGTGGTCTGAAGCTTTCTTT.

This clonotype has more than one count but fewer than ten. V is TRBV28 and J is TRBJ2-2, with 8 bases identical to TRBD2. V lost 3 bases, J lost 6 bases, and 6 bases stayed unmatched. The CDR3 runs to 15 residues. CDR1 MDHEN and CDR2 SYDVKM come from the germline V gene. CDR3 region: CASSFPPGGPGELFF. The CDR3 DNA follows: TGTGCCAGCAGTTTCCCCCCGGGGGGGCCCGGGGAGCTGTTTTTT.

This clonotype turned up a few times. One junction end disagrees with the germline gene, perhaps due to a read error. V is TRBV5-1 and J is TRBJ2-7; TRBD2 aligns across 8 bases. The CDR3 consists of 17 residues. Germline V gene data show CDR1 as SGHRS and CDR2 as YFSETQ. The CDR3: CASRLELRRGAYYEQYF. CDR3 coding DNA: TGCGCCAGCAGGTTGGAATTGAGGCGGGGGGCCTACTACGAGCAGTACTTC.

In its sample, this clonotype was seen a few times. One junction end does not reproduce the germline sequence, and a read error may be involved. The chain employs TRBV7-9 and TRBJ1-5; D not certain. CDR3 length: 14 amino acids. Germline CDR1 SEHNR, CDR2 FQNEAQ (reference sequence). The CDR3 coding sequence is TGTGCCAGTAGCTTCTCGGTCTCAAATCAGCCCCAGCATTTT. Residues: CASSFSVSNQPQHF.

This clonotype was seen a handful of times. CDR3 protein: CASRITSGGAHEQFF. In DNA form, the CDR3 reads TGTGCCAGCAGGATAACTAGCGGGGGGGCCCATGAGCAGTTCTTC. This chain connects TRBV6-5 to TRBJ2-1; 13 nucleotides line up with TRBD2. In germline, CDR1 is MNHEY, CDR2 SVGAGI. CDR3 size: 15 residues. V shed 6 bases and J 8 bases; nucleotides not matched to a gene: 7.

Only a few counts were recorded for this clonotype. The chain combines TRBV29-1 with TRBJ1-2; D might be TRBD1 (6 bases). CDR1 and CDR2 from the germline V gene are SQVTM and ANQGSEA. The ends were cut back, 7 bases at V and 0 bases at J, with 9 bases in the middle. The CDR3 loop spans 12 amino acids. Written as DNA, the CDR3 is TGCAGCGGTGGACAGACTAACTATGGCTACACCTTC. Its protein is CSGGQTNYGYTF. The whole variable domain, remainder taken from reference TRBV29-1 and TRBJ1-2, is SAVISQKPSRDICQRGTSLTIQCQVDSQVTMMFWYRQQPGQSLTLIATANQGSEATYESGFVIDKFPISRPNLTFSTLTVSNMSPEDSSIYLCSGGQTNYGYTFGSGTRLTVV.

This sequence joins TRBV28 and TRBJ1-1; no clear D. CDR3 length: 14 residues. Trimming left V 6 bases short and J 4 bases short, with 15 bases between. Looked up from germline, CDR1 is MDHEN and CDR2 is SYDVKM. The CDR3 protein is CASSLMGAITEAFF. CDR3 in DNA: TGTGCCAGCAGCTTAATGGGAGCGATCACTGAAGCTTTCTTT.

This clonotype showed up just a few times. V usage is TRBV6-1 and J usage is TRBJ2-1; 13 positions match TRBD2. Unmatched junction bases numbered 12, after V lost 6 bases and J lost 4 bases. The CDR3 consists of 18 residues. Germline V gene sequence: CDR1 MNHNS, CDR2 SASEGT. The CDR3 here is CASSPLAGGRWVYNEQFF. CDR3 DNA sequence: TGTGCCAGCAGCCCACTAGCGGGGGGGCGTTGGGTGTACAATGAGCAGTTCTTC.

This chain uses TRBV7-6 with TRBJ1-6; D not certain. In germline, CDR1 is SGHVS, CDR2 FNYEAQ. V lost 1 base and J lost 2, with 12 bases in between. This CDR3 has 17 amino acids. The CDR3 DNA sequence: TGTGCCAGCAGCTTAGAAGGGAGAATCCCCTATAATTCACCCCTCCACTTT. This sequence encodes CASSLEGRIPYNSPLHF. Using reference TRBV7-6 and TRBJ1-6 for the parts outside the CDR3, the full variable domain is GAGVSQSPRYKVTKRGQDVALRCDPISGHVSLYWYRQALGQGPEFLTYFNYEAQQDKSGLPNDRFSAERPEGSISTLTIQRTEQRDSAMYRCASSLEGRIPYNSPLHFGNGTRLTVT.

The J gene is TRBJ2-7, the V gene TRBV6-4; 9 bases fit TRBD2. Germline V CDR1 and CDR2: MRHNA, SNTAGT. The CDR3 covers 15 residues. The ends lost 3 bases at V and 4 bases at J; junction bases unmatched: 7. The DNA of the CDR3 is TGTGCCAGCAGTGAAGGGCTAGCGGGACGGTACGAGCAGTACTTC. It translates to CASSEGLAGRYEQYF.

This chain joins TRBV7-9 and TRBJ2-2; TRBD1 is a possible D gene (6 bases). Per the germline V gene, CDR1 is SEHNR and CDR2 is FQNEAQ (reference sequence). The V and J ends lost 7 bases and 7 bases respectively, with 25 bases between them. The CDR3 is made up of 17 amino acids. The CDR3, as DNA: TGTGCCAGCATTTCATCCCCGGACAGACCGAATAACGGGGAGCTGTTTTTT. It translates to CASISSPDRPNNGELFF.

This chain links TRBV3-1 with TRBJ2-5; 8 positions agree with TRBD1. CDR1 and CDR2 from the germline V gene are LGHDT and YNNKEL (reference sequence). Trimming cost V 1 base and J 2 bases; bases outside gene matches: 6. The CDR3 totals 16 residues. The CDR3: CASSQGTGLTQETQYF. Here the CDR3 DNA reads TGTGCCAGCAGCCAAGGGACAGGGTTGACACAAGAGACCCAGTACTTC.

The CDR3 DNA is TGTGCCAGCAGCCCGTCTAGCGGTTTCCCCGGGGAGCTGTTTTTT. It codes for CASSPSSGFPGELFF. The chain combines TRBV7-9 with TRBJ2-2; 7 bases fit TRBD2. V was clipped by 5 bases and J by 6 bases; unmatched bases: 9. Germline V gene lookup returns CDR1 SEHNR and CDR2 FQNEAQ (reference sequence). This CDR3 comprises 15 residues.

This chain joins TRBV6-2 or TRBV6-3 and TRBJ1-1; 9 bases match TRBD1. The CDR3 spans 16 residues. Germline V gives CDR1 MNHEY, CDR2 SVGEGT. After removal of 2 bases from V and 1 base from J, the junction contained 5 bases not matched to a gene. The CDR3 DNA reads TGTGCCAGCAGTTACCCGGGACAGGGAAAGAACACTGAAGCTTTCTTT. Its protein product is CASSYPGQGKNTEAFF.

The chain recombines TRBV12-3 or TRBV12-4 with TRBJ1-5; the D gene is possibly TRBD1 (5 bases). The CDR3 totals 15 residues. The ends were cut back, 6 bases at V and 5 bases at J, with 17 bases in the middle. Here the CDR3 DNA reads TGTGCCAGCAGGTCTAACAGGTTAGGATATCAGCCCCAGCATTTT. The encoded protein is CASRSNRLGYQPQHF.

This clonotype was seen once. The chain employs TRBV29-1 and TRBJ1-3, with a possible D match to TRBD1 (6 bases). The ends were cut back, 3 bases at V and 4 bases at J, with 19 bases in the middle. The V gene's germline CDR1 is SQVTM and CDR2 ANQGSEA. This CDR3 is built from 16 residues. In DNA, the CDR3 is TGCAGCGTTGAGGGAATAACAGGGTTCGACGGAAACACCATATATTTT. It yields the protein CSVEGITGFDGNTIYF. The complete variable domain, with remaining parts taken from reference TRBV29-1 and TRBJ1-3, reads SAVISQKPSRDICQRGTSLTIQCQVDSQVTMMFWYRQQPGQSLTLIATANQGSEATYESGFVIDKFPISRPNLTFSTLTVSNMSPEDSSIYLCSVEGITGFDGNTIYFGEGSWLTVV.

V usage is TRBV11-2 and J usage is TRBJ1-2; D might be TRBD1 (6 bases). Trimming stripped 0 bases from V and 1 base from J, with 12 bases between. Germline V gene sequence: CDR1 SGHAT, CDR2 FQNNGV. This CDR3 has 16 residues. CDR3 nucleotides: TGTGCCAGCAGCTTAGATCCGGGGGCGCATAACTATGGCTACACCTTC. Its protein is CASSLDPGAHNYGYTF.

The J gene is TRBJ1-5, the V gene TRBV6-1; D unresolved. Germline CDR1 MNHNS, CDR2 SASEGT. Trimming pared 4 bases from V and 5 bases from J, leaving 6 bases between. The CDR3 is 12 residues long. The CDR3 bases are TGTGCCAGCAGTGCAGTACATCAGCCCCAGCATTTT. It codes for CASSAVHQPQHF.

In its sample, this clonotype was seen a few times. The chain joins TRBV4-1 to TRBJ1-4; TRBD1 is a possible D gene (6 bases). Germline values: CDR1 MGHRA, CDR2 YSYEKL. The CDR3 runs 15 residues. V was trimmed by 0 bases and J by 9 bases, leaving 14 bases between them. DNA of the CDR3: TGCGCCAGCAGCCAAGAAGCAGGGGTCGTGAAAAAACTGTTTTTT. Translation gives CASSQEAGVVKKLFF.

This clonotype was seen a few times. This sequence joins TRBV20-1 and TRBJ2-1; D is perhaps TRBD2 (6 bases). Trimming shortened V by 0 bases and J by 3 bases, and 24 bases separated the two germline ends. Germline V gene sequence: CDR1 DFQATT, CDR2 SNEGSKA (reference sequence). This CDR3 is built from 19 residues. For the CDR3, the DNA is TGCAGTGCTAGAGATCAGTTCGGAATTGGGGACTTCTACTACAATGAGCAGTTCTTC. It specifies CSARDQFGIGDFYYNEQFF.

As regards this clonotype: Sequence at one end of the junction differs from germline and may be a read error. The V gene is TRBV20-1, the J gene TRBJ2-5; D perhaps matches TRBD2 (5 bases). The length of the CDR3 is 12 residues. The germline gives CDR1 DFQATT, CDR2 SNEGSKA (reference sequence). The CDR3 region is CSTRDKLETQYF. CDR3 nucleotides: TGCAGTACTAGAGACAAGCTCGAGACCCAGTACTTC.

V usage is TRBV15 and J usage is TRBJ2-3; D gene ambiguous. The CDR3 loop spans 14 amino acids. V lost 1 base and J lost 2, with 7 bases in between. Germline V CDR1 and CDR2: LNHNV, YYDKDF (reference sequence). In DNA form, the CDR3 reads TGTGCCACCAGCAGAGTGCATTCCACAGATACGCAGTATTTT. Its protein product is CATSRVHSTDTQYF. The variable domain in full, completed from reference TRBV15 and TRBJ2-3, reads DAMVIQNPRYQVTQFGKPVTLSCSQTLNHNVMYWYQQKSSQAPKLLFHYYDKDFNNEADTPDNFQSRRPNTSFCFLDIRSPGLGDTAMYLCATSRVHSTDTQYFGPGTRLTVL.

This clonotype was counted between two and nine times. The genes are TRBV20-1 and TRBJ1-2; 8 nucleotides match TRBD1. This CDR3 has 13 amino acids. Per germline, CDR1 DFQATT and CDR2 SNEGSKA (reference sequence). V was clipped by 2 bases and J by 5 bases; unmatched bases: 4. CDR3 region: CSARLQGGYGYTF. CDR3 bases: TGCAGTGCTAGATTACAGGGGGGGTATGGCTACACCTTC.